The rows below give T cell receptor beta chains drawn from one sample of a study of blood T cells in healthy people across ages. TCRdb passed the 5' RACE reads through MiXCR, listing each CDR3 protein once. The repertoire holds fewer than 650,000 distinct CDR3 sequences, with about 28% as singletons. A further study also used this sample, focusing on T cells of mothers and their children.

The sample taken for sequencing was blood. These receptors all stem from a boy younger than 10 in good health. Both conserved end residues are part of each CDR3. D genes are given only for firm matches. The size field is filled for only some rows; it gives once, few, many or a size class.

CDR3 DNA: TGTGCCAGCAGCTTAGGACGGATAGCTCAAGAGACCCAGTACTTC
CDR3 protein: CASSLGRIAQETQYF
J gene: TRBJ2-5
D gene: NA
V gene: TRBV7-7
clone size: NA

CDR3 DNA: TGCGCCAGCAGCCAAACCGGGACTAGCGAGAACGCCGGGGAGCTGTTTTTT
CDR3 protein: CASSQTGTSENAGELFF
J gene: TRBJ2-2
D gene: TRBD2
V gene: TRBV4-3
clone size: few

CDR3 DNA: TGTGCCACCAGTGATCCAACTAGCGGGGGGACCGGTGGCACAGATACGCAGTATTTT
CDR3 protein: CATSDPTSGGTGGTDTQYF
J gene: TRBJ2-3
D gene: TRBD2
V gene: TRBV24-1
clone size: NA

CDR3 DNA: TGTGCCATCAGTGAGGGGCAGACTTCGAATCAGCCCCAGCATTTT
CDR3 protein: CAISEGQTSNQPQHF
J gene: TRBJ1-5
D gene: NA
V gene: TRBV10-3
clone size: NA

CDR3 DNA: TGTGCCTGGAGTGTTAAGAGCACTGAAGCTTTCTTT
CDR3 protein: CAWSVKSTEAFF
J gene: TRBJ1-1
D gene: NA
V gene: TRBV30
clone size: few

CDR3 DNA: TGTGCCAGCAGTTTATCAGGGACAGCGGTCGAGCAGTACTTC
CDR3 protein: CASSLSGTAVEQYF
J gene: TRBJ2-7
D gene: TRBD1
V gene: TRBV27
clone size: few

CDR3 DNA: TGTGCCAGCTGCCCCGGGACGGAGCTGGAGACCCAGTACTTC
CDR3 protein: CASCPGTELETQYF
J gene: TRBJ2-5
D gene: NA
V gene: TRBV6-2/TRBV6-3
clone size: NA

CDR3 DNA: TGTGCCAGCAGCCCAGGCGCGGCTAGCGGGAAATCTAGCTACGAGCAGTACTTC
CDR3 protein: CASSPGAASGKSSYEQYF
J gene: TRBJ2-7
D gene: TRBD2
V gene: TRBV7-2
clone size: NA

CDR3 DNA: TGCAGTGCTAGTCAGGGTCGGGTGGAGCAGTACTTC
CDR3 protein: CSASQGRVEQYF
J gene: TRBJ2-7
D gene: NA
V gene: TRBV20-1
clone size: NA

CDR3 DNA: TGTGCCAGCAGTTATCGTCGGACTAGACTTCCTGAGCAGTTCTTC
CDR3 protein: CASSYRRTRLPEQFF
J gene: TRBJ2-1
D gene: TRBD2
V gene: TRBV6-2/TRBV6-3
clone size: few

CDR3 DNA: TGTGCCAGCAGGCCATCTGGTAGCTTTCAAGAGACCCAGTACTTC
CDR3 protein: CASRPSGSFQETQYF
J gene: TRBJ2-5
D gene: NA
V gene: TRBV4-2
clone size: few

CDR3 DNA: TGTGCCGGCAGTCAGACTAGCGGGAGAGGAGCCCGGAATGAGCAGTTCTTC
CDR3 protein: CAGSQTSGRGARNEQFF
J gene: TRBJ2-1
D gene: TRBD2
V gene: TRBV3-1
clone size: NA

CDR3 DNA: TGTGCCATCAGTGAACGGCGGGGGGGCCAAGAGACCCAGTACTTC
CDR3 protein: CAISERRGGQETQYF
J gene: TRBJ2-5
D gene: TRBD2
V gene: TRBV10-3
clone size: NA

CDR3 DNA: TGCAGTGCTCAGGGGCAGGGCGCGGAGACCCAGTACTTC
CDR3 protein: CSAQGQGAETQYF
J gene: TRBJ2-5
D gene: NA
V gene: TRBV20-1
clone size: NA

CDR3 DNA: TGCGCCAGCACTACGGACAGAAATGGTAATTCACCCCTCCACTTT
CDR3 protein: CASTTDRNGNSPLHF
J gene: TRBJ1-6
D gene: NA
V gene: TRBV5-1
clone size: NA

CDR3 DNA: TGTGCCAGCAGCCAAGACCCAGGGGCTAGCACAGATACGCAGTATTTT
CDR3 protein: CASSQDPGASTDTQYF
J gene: TRBJ2-3
D gene: NA
V gene: TRBV14
clone size: NA

CDR3 DNA: TGTGCCAGCAGCCACAACAGGGTAACTGGAAACACCATATATTTT
CDR3 protein: CASSHNRVTGNTIYF
J gene: TRBJ1-3
D gene: NA
V gene: TRBV3-1
clone size: NA

CDR3 DNA: TGTGCCAGCACTATAGTCCCAGGGGGATCGTATTTT
CDR3 protein: CASTIVPGGSYF
J gene: TRBJ1-3
D gene: NA
V gene: TRBV21-1
clone size: NA

CDR3 DNA: TGCAGCGTTGTTGGGGACAGGGGGCTTTTGGACACTGAAGCTTTCTTT
CDR3 protein: CSVVGDRGLLDTEAFF
J gene: TRBJ1-1
D gene: TRBD1
V gene: TRBV29-1
clone size: NA

CDR3 DNA: TGTGCCAGCAGTAAGACAGGGAACGTCAACTATGGCTACACCTTC
CDR3 protein: CASSKTGNVNYGYTF
J gene: TRBJ1-2
D gene: TRBD1
V gene: TRBV2
clone size: NA

CDR3 DNA: TGTGCCAGCAGTTATCTGGGACAGGCCAAAAACATTCAGTACTTC
CDR3 protein: CASSYLGQAKNIQYF
J gene: TRBJ2-4
D gene: TRBD1
V gene: TRBV6-2/TRBV6-3
clone size: NA

CDR3 DNA: TGTGCCAGCAGTGAAGGGACGGGGGCAACAGATACGCAGTATTTT
CDR3 protein: CASSEGTGATDTQYF
J gene: TRBJ2-3
D gene: NA
V gene: TRBV6-1
clone size: few

CDR3 DNA: TGTGCCACCAGCAGAGGCGGGGTGAGGTATAATTCACCCCTCCACTTT
CDR3 protein: CATSRGGVRYNSPLHF
J gene: TRBJ1-6
D gene: NA
V gene: TRBV15
clone size: NA

CDR3 DNA: TGCAGCGCCGGGGACAGGGGGATGACCTACGAGCAGTACTTC
CDR3 protein: CSAGDRGMTYEQYF
J gene: TRBJ2-7
D gene: TRBD1
V gene: TRBV29-1
clone size: NA

CDR3 DNA: TGTGCCAGCAGCTTAGAGGAACGATCTGAGCAGTTCTTC
CDR3 protein: CASSLEERSEQFF
J gene: TRBJ2-1
D gene: NA
V gene: TRBV11-2
clone size: few

CDR3 DNA: TGTGCCACCAGCGCACAGACTAGCGGGACGTCGAATGAGCAGTTCTTC
CDR3 protein: CATSAQTSGTSNEQFF
J gene: TRBJ2-1
D gene: TRBD2
V gene: TRBV15
clone size: NA

CDR3 DNA: TGTGCCAGCAGCCCGAAGGGTGGGAACTATGGCTACACCTTC
CDR3 protein: CASSPKGGNYGYTF
J gene: TRBJ1-2
D gene: NA
V gene: TRBV9
clone size: few

CDR3 DNA: TGCAGTGCTAAAATCGGACTAGTTGGCACCGGGGAGCTGTTTTTT
CDR3 protein: CSAKIGLVGTGELFF
J gene: TRBJ2-2
D gene: TRBD2
V gene: TRBV20-1
clone size: NA

CDR3 DNA: TGTGCCAGCAGTTTAGATCGGCGGGGAGAGTATTTT
CDR3 protein: CASSLDRRGEYF
J gene: TRBJ2-3
D gene: NA
V gene: TRBV12-3/TRBV12-4
clone size: NA

CDR3 DNA: TGTGCCAGCAGCCCCGGAGGGGTTAACTATGGCTACACCTTC
CDR3 protein: CASSPGGVNYGYTF
J gene: TRBJ1-2
D gene: NA
V gene: TRBV25-1
clone size: NA

CDR3 DNA: TGTGCCAGCAGCTCAACCTCAGGGGGCGGTGAGCAGTTCTTC
CDR3 protein: CASSSTSGGGEQFF
J gene: TRBJ2-1
D gene: TRBD1
V gene: TRBV7-9
clone size: NA

CDR3 DNA: TGTGCCAGCAGCTCGGGACATCTGTCTAACTATGGCTACACCTTC
CDR3 protein: CASSSGHLSNYGYTF
J gene: TRBJ1-2
D gene: NA
V gene: TRBV7-3
clone size: NA

CDR3 DNA: TGCAGTGCTCATAGGACTAGCGGGGTCACAGATACGCAGTATTTT
CDR3 protein: CSAHRTSGVTDTQYF
J gene: TRBJ2-3
D gene: TRBD2
V gene: TRBV20-1
clone size: few

CDR3 DNA: TGTGCCAGCAGTTCTCGCGGCAACAATGAGCAGTTCTTC
CDR3 protein: CASSSRGNNEQFF
J gene: TRBJ2-1
D gene: NA
V gene: TRBV2
clone size: NA

CDR3 DNA: TGTGCCAGCAGTTTATCCGTTTTCCTCAGCCGGGCCCCCTGGGCGAACACCGGGGAGCTGTTTTTT
CDR3 protein: CASSLSVFLSRAPWANTGELFF
J gene: TRBJ2-2
D gene: NA
V gene: TRBV28
clone size: NA

CDR3 DNA: TGTGCCTGGAGTTACAGAGAATTCTACGAGCAGTACTTC
CDR3 protein: CAWSYREFYEQYF
J gene: TRBJ2-7
D gene: NA
V gene: TRBV30
clone size: NA

CDR3 DNA: TGTGCCAGCAGCCCTCAGACTAGCGGGACCCATGAGCAGTTCTTC
CDR3 protein: CASSPQTSGTHEQFF
J gene: TRBJ2-1
D gene: TRBD2
V gene: TRBV3-1
clone size: NA

CDR3 DNA: TGTGCCAGCAGTGATTGGACTTACAATGAGCAGTTCTTC
CDR3 protein: CASSDWTYNEQFF
J gene: TRBJ2-1
D gene: NA
V gene: TRBV6-1
clone size: NA

CDR3 DNA: TGTGCCAGCAGCCTTACAGGGAACTCCTACGAGCAGTACTTC
CDR3 protein: CASSLTGNSYEQYF
J gene: TRBJ2-7
D gene: NA
V gene: TRBV13
clone size: NA

CDR3 DNA: TGTGCCAGCAGCCAAGCCTCCCAAGAGACCCAGTACTTC
CDR3 protein: CASSQASQETQYF
J gene: TRBJ2-5
D gene: NA
V gene: TRBV3-1
clone size: NA

CDR3 DNA: TGTGCCACCGTTCCCCCGGGTACCGGGGAGCTGTTTTTT
CDR3 protein: CATVPPGTGELFF
J gene: TRBJ2-2
D gene: NA
V gene: TRBV6-6
clone size: NA

CDR3 DNA: TGTGCCAGCAGCTTACTGGGACGGCGGTGGAAGACCCAGTACTTC
CDR3 protein: CASSLLGRRWKTQYF
J gene: TRBJ2-5
D gene: NA
V gene: TRBV7-9
clone size: NA

CDR3 DNA: TGTGCCACCAGCAGAGAGGAGACCCCCACGGGTAGCAATCAGCCCCAGCATTTT
CDR3 protein: CATSREETPTGSNQPQHF
J gene: TRBJ1-5
D gene: NA
V gene: TRBV15
clone size: NA

CDR3 DNA: TGTGCCAGCAGCCGCCAGCGCGGGGAGACCCAGTACTTC
CDR3 protein: CASSRQRGETQYF
J gene: TRBJ2-5
D gene: NA
V gene: TRBV4-2
clone size: NA

CDR3 DNA: TGTGCCAGCAGTTACCCTCCGGGGGCGGACACAGATACGCAGTATTTT
CDR3 protein: CASSYPPGADTDTQYF
J gene: TRBJ2-3
D gene: NA
V gene: TRBV6-2/TRBV6-3
clone size: NA

CDR3 DNA: TGTGCCAGCAGCCACTCGGACAGGGGAGGGAACTATGGCTACACCTTC
CDR3 protein: CASSHSDRGGNYGYTF
J gene: TRBJ1-2
D gene: TRBD1
V gene: TRBV3-1
clone size: NA

CDR3 DNA: TGCAGCGTTGAATCGGGGGCAACCTACGAGCAGTACTTC
CDR3 protein: CSVESGATYEQYF
J gene: TRBJ2-7
D gene: NA
V gene: TRBV29-1
clone size: few

CDR3 DNA: TGTGCCAGCACCCCAGGGGGCCGGGTCCCTGAAGCTTTCTTT
CDR3 protein: CASTPGGRVPEAFF
J gene: TRBJ1-1
D gene: TRBD1
V gene: TRBV2
clone size: NA

CDR3 DNA: TGCAGTGCTAGCAGGACTAGCGTAATCGTGGGTTGGTCCTACGAGCAGTACTTC
CDR3 protein: CSASRTSVIVGWSYEQYF
J gene: TRBJ2-7
D gene: TRBD2
V gene: TRBV20-1
clone size: few

CDR3 DNA: TGTGCCAGCACCCTGGGGTGGGACACTGAAGCTTTCTTT
CDR3 protein: CASTLGWDTEAFF
J gene: TRBJ1-1
D gene: NA
V gene: TRBV13
clone size: NA

CDR3 DNA: TGTGCCATCAGTGATAGGGACAGGGCTTACCTCGCAGATACGCAGTATTTT
CDR3 protein: CAISDRDRAYLADTQYF
J gene: TRBJ2-3
D gene: TRBD1
V gene: TRBV10-3
clone size: NA

CDR3 DNA: TGTGCCAGCTCACTAGTAGAGGTTAGGAGGGAGCAGTTCTTC
CDR3 protein: CASSLVEVRREQFF
J gene: TRBJ2-1
D gene: NA
V gene: TRBV18
clone size: NA

CDR3 DNA: TGTGCCAGCAGTCCTCGGGACAGGGGGAACACTGAAGCTTTCTTT
CDR3 protein: CASSPRDRGNTEAFF
J gene: TRBJ1-1
D gene: TRBD1
V gene: TRBV6-5
clone size: few

CDR3 DNA: TGTGCCATCAGTGCTTACTTAGATCCCCCAGATACGCAGTATTTT
CDR3 protein: CAISAYLDPPDTQYF
J gene: TRBJ2-3
D gene: NA
V gene: TRBV10-3
clone size: few

CDR3 DNA: TGTGCCAGCAGCCCGGGCAGCCCGAAAGAAAAACTGTTTTTT
CDR3 protein: CASSPGSPKEKLFF
J gene: TRBJ1-4
D gene: NA
V gene: TRBV9
clone size: few